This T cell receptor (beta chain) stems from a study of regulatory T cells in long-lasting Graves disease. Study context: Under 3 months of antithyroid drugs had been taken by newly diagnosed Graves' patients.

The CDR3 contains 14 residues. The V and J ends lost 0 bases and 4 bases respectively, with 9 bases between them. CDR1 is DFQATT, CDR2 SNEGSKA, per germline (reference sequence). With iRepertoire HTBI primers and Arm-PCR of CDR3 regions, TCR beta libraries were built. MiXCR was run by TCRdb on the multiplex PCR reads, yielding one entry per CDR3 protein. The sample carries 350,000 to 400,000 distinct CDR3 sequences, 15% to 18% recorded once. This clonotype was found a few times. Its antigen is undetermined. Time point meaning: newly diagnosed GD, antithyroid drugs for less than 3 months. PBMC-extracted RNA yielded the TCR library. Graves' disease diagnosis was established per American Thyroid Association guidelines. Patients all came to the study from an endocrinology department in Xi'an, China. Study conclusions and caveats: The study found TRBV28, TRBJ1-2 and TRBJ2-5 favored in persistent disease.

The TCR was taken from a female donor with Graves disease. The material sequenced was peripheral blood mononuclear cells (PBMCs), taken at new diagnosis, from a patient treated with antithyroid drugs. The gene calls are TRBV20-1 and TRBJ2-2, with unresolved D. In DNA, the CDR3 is TGCAGTGCTAGAGATCCGGCTGGCACCGGGGAGCTGTTTTTT. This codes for CSARDPAGTGELFF.